The 23 T cell receptor beta chains reported below all come from one sample, sequenced in a study of long-term antiretroviral therapy in people with HIV. It was version v3.0 of the immunoSEQ assay that was run at survey level. Only in-frame clones appear in the TCRdb table, and some are missing; sequencing was by immunoSEQ multiplex PCR. The data contain tens of thousands of clones, roughly 89% of them singletons. Sequencing was performed on unsorted PBMCs, taken 0.4 years after starting antiretroviral therapy. These receptor sequences come from a man aged 18 to 30 with HIV.

The chain joins TRBV7-9 to TRBJ2-3, with 9 nucleotides matching TRBD1. J lost 8 bases, V lost 5 bases, and 14 bases had no gene match. Germline V gene lookup returns CDR1 SEHNR and CDR2 FQNEAQ (reference sequence). The CDR3 spans 16 residues. CDR3 residues: CASSPRTGTGTVTQYF. In nucleotides, the CDR3 is TGTGCCAGCAGCCCCCGGACCGGGACAGGGACGGTTACGCAGTATTTT.

The CDR3 here is CASSLTGGEEKLFF. Here the CDR3 DNA reads TGTGCCAGCAGTTTGACAGGAGGTGAAGAAAAACTGTTTTTT. This sequence joins TRBV6-5 and TRBJ1-4; possible D gene TRBD1, 6 bases. V was pared by 4 bases and J by 8 bases, with 14 bases between. Per germline, CDR1 MNHEY and CDR2 SVGAGI. The length of the CDR3 is 14 residues.

This clone was seen only a few times. The chain carries TRBV29-1 and TRBJ2-7; TRBD1 aligns across 9 bases. This CDR3 spans 13 amino acids. The germline V gene encodes CDR1 SQVTM and CDR2 ANQGSEA. V was clipped by 6 bases and J by 2 bases; unmatched bases: 5. For the CDR3, the DNA is TGCAGCGTGGGGACAGGGCAAACCTACGAGCAGTACTTC. Its translation is CSVGTGQTYEQYF.

The chain uses TRBV4-3 and TRBJ2-7, with 8 bases that match TRBD1. The length of the CDR3 is 13 residues. The ends lost 0 bases at V and 12 bases at J; junction bases unmatched: 7. Per the germline V gene, CDR1 is LGHNA and CDR2 is YSLEER. CDR3 in amino acids: CASSQEIWGQVYF. CDR3 nucleotide sequence: TGCGCCAGCAGCCAAGAGATATGGGGACAGGTGTACTTC.

The V call is TRBV6-1, the J call TRBJ2-7; 11 bases fit TRBD2. This CDR3 has 15 amino acids. Per the germline V gene, CDR1 is MNHNS and CDR2 is SASEGT. V dropped 4 bases and J dropped 2; count of bases not matched to a gene: 4. The CDR3 protein is CASSVTSGGPYEQYF. The DNA of the CDR3 is TGTGCCAGCAGTGTAACTAGCGGGGGACCCTACGAGCAGTACTTC.

About this clone: Other DNA sequences of this sample code for an identical CDR3. This chain uses TRBV27 with TRBJ2-1; D may match TRBD1 or TRBD2 (5 bases each). The CDR3 is made up of 17 amino acids. With 5 bases removed from V and 0 bases from J, the gap between germline ends came to 17 bases. Germline assignment: CDR1 MNHEY and CDR2 SMNVEV (reference sequence). The CDR3 region is CASSPPPSGSSYNEQFF. As DNA, the CDR3 is TGTGCCAGCAGTCCCCCCCCCTCAGGGAGCTCCTACAATGAGCAGTTCTTC.

The chain couples TRBV6-5 to TRBJ1-5; 7 bases align to TRBD1. Germline V gives CDR1 MNHEY, CDR2 SVGAGI. The V and J ends lost 6 bases and 6 bases, in that order; junction bases with no gene match: 5. There are 13 residues in the CDR3. CDR3 bases: TGTGCCAGCAGCGCAGGGGGGTTTCAGCCCCAGCATTTT. Protein sequence: CASSAGGFQPQHF.

The table lists this clone with a few counts. V is TRBV4-3 and J is TRBJ2-7; TRBD2 is a possible D gene (5 bases). Trimming pared 4 bases from V and 0 bases from J, leaving 10 bases between. From germline, CDR1 is LGHNA and CDR2 YSLEER. The length of the CDR3 is 14 residues. CDR3 sequence: CASSPGGGSYEQYF. The CDR3 region has the DNA TGCGCCAGCAGCCCAGGCGGAGGCTCCTACGAGCAGTACTTC.

The chain carries TRBV5-4 and TRBJ1-1, with 11 bases identical to TRBD1. V was pared by 5 bases and J by 1 base, with 1 base of the junction left unmatched. The CDR3 spans 14 residues. In germline, CDR1 is SGHNT, CDR2 YYREEE (reference sequence). The CDR3 here is CASRDRGPNTEAFF. DNA for the CDR3: TGTGCCAGCAGGGACAGGGGGCCGAACACTGAAGCTTTCTTT.

The chain carries TRBV28 and TRBJ1-5; D call uncertain. Trimming shortened V by 10 bases and J by 11 bases, and 15 bases separated the two germline ends. Per germline, CDR1 MDHEN and CDR2 SYDVKM. The CDR3 loop spans 11 amino acids. The CDR3 DNA is TGTGCCACCGCGCGGGCCGGGTCCCAGCATTTT. Its protein is CATARAGSQHF.

The chain links TRBV10-3 to TRBJ1-5; D uncertain. Looked up from germline, CDR1 is ENHRY and CDR2 is SYGVKD. There are 12 residues in the CDR3. With 3 bases removed from V and 4 bases from J, the gap between germline ends came to 4 bases. The CDR3 DNA follows: TGTGCCATCAGTGACGGGAATCAGCCCCAGCATTTT. Amino acid sequence: CAISDGNQPQHF.

This clone was found a few times. The chain links TRBV5-4 to TRBJ1-1; TRBD1 is a possible D gene (5 bases). Trimming pared 0 bases from V and 6 bases from J, leaving 9 bases between. Germline-derived CDR1 and CDR2 are SGHNT and YYREEE (reference sequence). The CDR3 has 13 residues. In DNA form, the CDR3 reads TGTGCCAGCAGCTTGGATACAGGCGCTGAAGCTTTCTTT. This translates into CASSLDTGAEAFF.

V is TRBV11-2 and J is TRBJ1-1, with D unclear. Germline V gene lookup returns CDR1 SGHAT and CDR2 FQNNGV. The CDR3 consists of 14 residues. Trimming shortened V by 0 bases and J by 1 base, and 6 bases separated the two germline ends. CDR3 amino acids: CASSLEAGNTEAFF. The CDR3 DNA reads TGTGCCAGCAGCTTAGAAGCAGGGAACACTGAAGCTTTCTTT.

V is TRBV5-1 and J is TRBJ2-2, with TRBD1 identical over 7 bases. The CDR3 is 14 residues long. The V segment lost 2 bases and the J segment 4 bases; nucleotides outside the gene matches: 2. Per germline, CDR1 SGHRS and CDR2 YFSETQ. DNA of the CDR3: TGCGCCAGCAGCTTAGGGACAGCCACCGGGGAGCTGTTTTTT. This encodes CASSLGTATGELFF.

This clone was seen once. CDR3: CASSLSGRGGYTF. As DNA, the CDR3 is TGTGCCAGCAGTTTATCGGGGCGGGGTGGCTACACCTTC. J is TRBJ1-2 and V is TRBV27; D might be TRBD1 (5 bases). The CDR3 has 13 amino acids. The V gene lost 0 bases and the J gene lost 7 bases, with 9 bases spanning the gap. CDR1 is MNHEY and CDR2 is SMNVEV in the germline V gene (reference sequence).

V usage is TRBV19 and J usage is TRBJ1-5, with 11 bases aligning to TRBD1. With V trimmed by 3 bases and J by 0 bases, 7 bases remained unmatched. The CDR3 is 18 residues long. CDR1 is LNHDA and CDR2 is SQIVND in the germline V gene (reference sequence). CDR3 sequence: CASSIWTGGRHSNQPQHF. The CDR3 DNA reads TGTGCCAGTAGTATTTGGACAGGGGGCCGACATAGCAATCAGCCCCAGCATTTT.

The V gene is TRBV9, the J gene TRBJ2-2, with 8 positions matching TRBD2. Per the germline V gene, CDR1 is SGDLS and CDR2 is YYNGEE. Trimming cost V 7 bases and J 4 bases; bases outside gene matches: 9. The CDR3 covers 15 residues. Written as DNA, the CDR3 is TGTGCCAGCGAGAACGGGGGGGCTGGCACCGGGGAGCTGTTTTTT. Translated: CASENGGAGTGELFF.

This chain joins TRBV6-6 and TRBJ2-7; D unresolved. The CDR3 covers 14 residues. The ends were cut back, 5 bases at V and 2 bases at J, with 13 bases in the middle. Germline CDR1 reads MNHNY; CDR2 reads SVGAGI (reference sequence). CDR3 DNA: TGTGCCAGCAGTGGGCTACGCTCTCCCTACGAGCAGTACTTC. It is translated as CASSGLRSPYEQYF.

The J gene is TRBJ1-1, the V gene TRBV7-6; D remains ambiguous. This CDR3 has 14 residues. CDR1 is SGHVS and CDR2 is FNYEAQ in the germline V gene. V lost 5 bases and J lost 1, with 11 bases in between. CDR3 sequence reads: CASSLSRENTEAFF. CDR3 bases: TGTGCCAGCAGCCTCAGTCGGGAGAACACTGAAGCTTTCTTT.

The chain couples TRBV4-1 to TRBJ2-7, with 11 nucleotides matching TRBD1. V trimming: 4 bases; J trimming: 7 bases; junction bases outside the gene matches: 9. Per germline, CDR1 MGHRA and CDR2 YSYEKL. The CDR3 length is 15 residues. CDR3: CASSPEGQGAVEQYF. The CDR3 DNA reads TGCGCCAGCAGCCCGGAAGGACAGGGGGCGGTTGAGCAGTACTTC.

The chain employs TRBV5-6 and TRBJ2-1; D possibly corresponds to TRBD2 (6 bases). V was trimmed by 6 bases and J by 0 bases, leaving 16 bases between them. The CDR3 extends over 16 amino acids. Germline assignment: CDR1 SGHDT and CDR2 YYEEEE. The CDR3 sequence is CASNSEGPSSYNEQFF. For the CDR3, the DNA is TGTGCCAGCAACTCGGAGGGGCCTAGCTCCTACAATGAGCAGTTCTTC.

The chain is built from TRBV5-1 and TRBJ2-2, with D perhaps TRBD1 (5 bases). Trimming cost V 1 base and J 4 bases, with 11 bases left between them. Germline CDR1 reads SGHRS; CDR2 reads YFSETQ. This CDR3 spans 15 amino acids. This CDR3 reads CASSLRQGSTGELFF. The DNA for the CDR3 is TGCGCCAGCAGCTTGAGGCAGGGTTCCACCGGGGAGCTGTTTTTT.

This rearrangement joins TRBV7-6 to TRBJ1-4; TRBD1 aligns across 7 bases. The CDR3 extends over 19 amino acids. Losses at the gene ends were 5 bases for V and 6 bases for J; bases not matched to a gene: 21. Germline V CDR1 and CDR2: SGHVS, FNYEAQ. CDR3 nucleotide sequence: TGTGCCAGCAGCCCCACACGGCTCGACAGGGCCCGAGGGGATGAAAAACTGTTTTTT. Translated: CASSPTRLDRARGDEKLFF.